This T cell receptor beta chain was recorded in a study of MAIT cells during Salmonella Paratyphi A infection (dated by TCRdb to 2017 to 2019). Study-wide context: A single dose of 1-5x10^3 CFU of S. Paratyphi A strain NVGH308 was swallowed by adult volunteers aged 18 to 60. Starting at diagnosis, the diagnosed volunteers took ciprofloxacin 500 mg twice daily for 14 days. Study-level results and caveats: Compared with healthy controls, diagnosed volunteers had more expansion or contraction among the top five MAIT clonotypes (roughly 0.5 versus 0.14), suggesting that infection reshaped the repertoire. The availability of volunteer samples limited the sample sizes, but these sizes were considered adequate to detect differences between groups. Space occupied by over-represented MAIT clonotypes fell significantly from baseline to mid-infection (around 0.15 to 0.10), with no significant post-infection difference. MAIT TRBV usage was found to be oligoclonal, with TRBV20 and TRBV6 favoured, and appeared to be unchanged by infection.

Worth noting for this clonotype: Its antigen remains unidentified. It has no much larger one-base neighbor in the sample; base qualities were not kept.

V loses 4 bases of germline sequence and J loses 4 bases, and the interval between the two ends is 8 bases. From the germline V gene, CDR1 is MNHNS and CDR2 is SASEGT. The CDR3 has 13 amino acids, counting the end cysteine and phenylalanine. The entry retains the CDR3 DNA only, 39 bases that are in frame from base 1. The library relied on 5' RACE. TCRbeta was amplified by two rounds of PCR with Phusion High-Fidelity polymerase, and sample-specific barcodes were added in the primers. To build the TCRbeta libraries, template-switch cDNA synthesis was carried out using SMARTScribe reverse transcriptase along with a TRBC-specific primer. After barcoding, samples were pooled and then prepared using the NEBNext Ultra DNA Library Prep Kit for Illumina. Sequencing of the libraries took place on an Illumina MiSeq using the MiSeq reagent kit v2, 300 cycles. Regarding the original processing steps: Jemultiplexer demultiplexed the reads by barcode, and MiTCR with default parameters aligned the reads. Non-functional sequences were filtered out with VDJtools, and clonotypes were defined by amino acid sequence, with frequencies based on assigned sequence reads. The clonal space homeostasis analysis grouped clonotypes by frequency into over-represented (0.05-1), large, medium and small bins. The public sequencing data were trimmed at Q25 with fastp and processed into clonotypes with MiXCR by TCRdb, which kept only in-frame beta chains. When rows share a CDR3 protein, they turn into one entry using the most common DNA and genes. TCRdb's processing, not the authors', yielded these V and J calls. The sample yields about 930 distinct CDR3 sequences; roughly 21% were counted once. Approximately 35% of the sample lies in the top ten.

The sample's time point label is to be understood as: mid-infection, around enteric fever diagnosis. Using flow cytometry, MAIT cells, defined as Valpha7.2+ CD161+ T cells, were identified and sorted. In 6 or 7 volunteers who developed enteric fever after controlled oral challenge with live Salmonella Paratyphi A, circulating MAIT cell TCRbeta repertoires were profiled over time. Each diagnosed volunteer contributed MAIT cell samples at pre-infection, mid-infection and post-infection timepoints. A diagnosis of enteric fever required Paratyphi A bacteremia and/or a persistent fever above 38 degrees C that lasted more than 12 hours. Challenged volunteers were diagnosed with infection between day 4 and day 7 after challenge. For RNA extraction, between about 5,000 and 10,000 MAIT cells from each sample were sorted straight into RNAqueous-Micro lysis buffer. Lymphoprep gradient centrifugation was used to isolate peripheral blood mononuclear cells from blood samples and leukocyte cones. Sorting was done on either a BD FACSAria Fusion or a BD FACSAria III sorter.

This TCR derives from a person aged 18-70 years who was deliberately infected with Salmonella Paratyphi A in a paratyphoid fever challenge study. The chain links TRBV6-1 with TRBJ1-5; no D segment can be confidently identified. This specimen was MAIT cells from PBMCs, taken at the middle sampling point of the challenge study. CDR3 loop: CASSGEANQPQHF. The DNA sequence is as follows: TGTGCCAGCAGTGGGGAAGCTAATCAGCCCCAGCATTTT.